This T cell receptor beta chain was retrieved from a study of blood T cell repertoires in COVID-19. The CDR3 runs 13 residues. Germline V gives CDR1 SQVTM, CDR2 ANQGSEA. Trimming removed 6 bases at V and 6 bases at J, with 17 bases between. The protocol was immunoSEQ multiplex PCR, while the TCRdb copy is restricted to in-frame clones and leaves out a portion. The repertoire consists of around 270,000 clones, with 84% occurring once and the leading ten covering 1.5%. This chain joins TRBV29-1 and TRBJ1-2, with D possibly being TRBD1 (5 bases). Sample: peripheral blood. The receptor's source is a woman between 40 and 50 years old who had recovered from COVID-19. The CDR3 nucleotides read TGCAGCGTCCGGGACTTATCACCTCATGGCTACACCTTC. It encodes CSVRDLSPHGYTF. The variable domain in full, with the rest retrieved from reference TRBV29-1 and TRBJ1-2, is SAVISQKPSRDICQRGTSLTIQCQVDSQVTMMFWYRQQPGQSLTLIATANQGSEATYESGFVIDKFPISRPNLTFSTLTVSNMSPEDSSIYLCSVRDLSPHGYTFGSGTRLTVV.